This T cell receptor beta chain was identified in a study of cytotoxic CD8 clonotypes in ibrutinib-treated CLL. The study, taken as a whole, reports: The clonality rise at ibrutinib response reflected private clonotype expansion.

Germline CDR1 is SQVTM and CDR2 is ANQGSEA. Between the trimmed V and J ends, which lost 3 bases and 6 bases, there was a span of 14 bases. This CDR3 is built from 13 residues. Remarks on this clone: Its antigen is currently unknown.

TCRdb's table, derived via immunoSEQ multiplex PCR, lists solely in-frame clones and lacks some. The sample lists around 150,000 clones, roughly 77% occurring once. The material was PBMCs, obtained after 12 months of ibrutinib treatment. This TCR came from a human donor with chronic lymphocytic leukemia. V gene TRBV29-1 combines with J gene TRBJ1-2; the D gene is possibly TRBD1 (5 bases). The CDR3 DNA is TGCAGCGTTGAGTCGGCAGGGAGAAATGGCTACACCTTC. This gives the protein CSVESAGRNGYTF.